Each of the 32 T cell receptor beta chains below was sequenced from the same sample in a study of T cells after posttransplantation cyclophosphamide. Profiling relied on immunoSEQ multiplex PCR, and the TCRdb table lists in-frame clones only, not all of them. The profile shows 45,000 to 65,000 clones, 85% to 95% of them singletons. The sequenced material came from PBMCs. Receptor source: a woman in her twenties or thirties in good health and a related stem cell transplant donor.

The CDR3 reads CASSRLSTDTQYF. The CDR3 nucleotides read TGTGCCAGCAGTCGACTTAGCACAGATACGCAGTATTTT. The chain has TRBV2 and TRBJ2-3, with D uncertain. This CDR3 has 13 residues. The germline V and J ends were trimmed by 5 bases and 0 bases, with 6 bases remaining between them. Per germline, CDR1 SNHLY and CDR2 FYNNEI.

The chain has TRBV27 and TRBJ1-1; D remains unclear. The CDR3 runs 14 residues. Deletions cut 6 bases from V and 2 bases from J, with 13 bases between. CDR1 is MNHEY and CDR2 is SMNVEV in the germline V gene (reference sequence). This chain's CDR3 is CASSRGSTNTEAFF. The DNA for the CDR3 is TGTGCCAGCAGCCGGGGAAGTACTAACACTGAAGCTTTCTTT.

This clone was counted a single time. DNA for the CDR3: TGTGCCAGCAGCATCGGACTAGCGGGGGGGCAGTTTAACACCGGGGAGCTGTTTTTT. It codes for CASSIGLAGGQFNTGELFF. The genes are TRBV11-3 and TRBJ2-2, with 15 bases fitting TRBD2. With V trimmed by 5 bases and J by 2 bases, 9 bases remained unmatched. CDR1 is SGHNT, CDR2 YENEEA, per germline. The CDR3 extends over 19 amino acids.

CDR3 sequence (DNA): TGTGCCAGCACCGTTACAGTGAACACTGAAGCTTTCTTT. It encodes CASTVTVNTEAFF. The V and J genes are TRBV6-1 and TRBJ1-1; D remains unclear. Looked up from germline, CDR1 is MNHNS and CDR2 is SASEGT. The CDR3 contains 13 residues. The V end was cut by 7 bases, the J end by 0 bases, with 9 bases between.

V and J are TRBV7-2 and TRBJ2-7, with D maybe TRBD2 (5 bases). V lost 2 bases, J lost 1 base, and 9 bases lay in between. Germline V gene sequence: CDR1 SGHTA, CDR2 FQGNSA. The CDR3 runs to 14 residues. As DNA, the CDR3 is TGTGCCAGCAGCTTATCGGGAATATCCTACGAGCAGTACTTC. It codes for CASSLSGISYEQYF.

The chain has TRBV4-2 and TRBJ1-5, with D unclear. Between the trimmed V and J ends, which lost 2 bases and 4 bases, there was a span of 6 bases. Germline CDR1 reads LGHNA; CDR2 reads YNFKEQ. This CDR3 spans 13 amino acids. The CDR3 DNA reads TGTGCCAGCAGCCAAAGCAGGAATCAGCCCCAGCATTTT. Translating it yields CASSQSRNQPQHF.

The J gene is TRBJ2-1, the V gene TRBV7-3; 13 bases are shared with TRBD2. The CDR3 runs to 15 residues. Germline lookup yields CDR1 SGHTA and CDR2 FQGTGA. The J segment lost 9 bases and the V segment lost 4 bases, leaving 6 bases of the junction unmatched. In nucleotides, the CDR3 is TGTGCCAGCAGCTCAACTAGCGGGGGGGCGGGTGAGCAGTTCTTC. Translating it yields CASSSTSGGAGEQFF.

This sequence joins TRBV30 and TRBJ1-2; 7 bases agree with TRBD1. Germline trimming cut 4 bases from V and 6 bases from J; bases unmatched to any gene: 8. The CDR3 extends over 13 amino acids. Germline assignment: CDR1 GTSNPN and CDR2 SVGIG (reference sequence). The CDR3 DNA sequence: TGTGCCTGGACGTCAGGGGGTGCAGATGGCTACACCTTC. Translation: CAWTSGGADGYTF.

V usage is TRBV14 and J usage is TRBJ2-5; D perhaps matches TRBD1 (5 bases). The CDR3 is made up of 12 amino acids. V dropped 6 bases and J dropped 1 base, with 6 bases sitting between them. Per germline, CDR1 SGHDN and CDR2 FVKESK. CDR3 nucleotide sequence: TGTGCCAGCAGAAGGGGCCAAGAGACCCAGTACTTC. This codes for CASRRGQETQYF.

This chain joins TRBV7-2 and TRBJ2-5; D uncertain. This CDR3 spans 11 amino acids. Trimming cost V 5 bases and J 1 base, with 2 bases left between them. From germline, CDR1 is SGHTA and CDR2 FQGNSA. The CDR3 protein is CASSLQETQYF. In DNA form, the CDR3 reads TGTGCCAGCAGCCTCCAAGAGACCCAGTACTTC. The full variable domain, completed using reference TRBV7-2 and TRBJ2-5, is GAGVSQSPSNKVTEKGKDVELRCDPISGHTALYWYRQSLGQGLEFLIYFQGNSAPDKSGLPSDRFSAERTGGSVSTLTIQRTQQEDSAVYLCASSLQETQYFGPGTRLLVL.

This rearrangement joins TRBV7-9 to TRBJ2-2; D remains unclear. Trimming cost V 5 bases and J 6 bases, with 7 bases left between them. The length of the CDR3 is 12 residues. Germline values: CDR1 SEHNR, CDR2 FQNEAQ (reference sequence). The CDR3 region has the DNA TGTGCCAGCAGCCCTATTTCCGGGGAGCTGTTTTTT. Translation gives CASSPISGELFF.

The CDR3 reads CASSLDEGKETQYF. The CDR3 DNA is TGCGCCAGCAGCTTGGACGAGGGAAAAGAGACCCAGTACTTC. The chain uses TRBV5-1 and TRBJ2-5, with a weak D call TRBD2 (5 bases). Trimming removed 0 bases at V and 3 bases at J, with 9 bases between. The germline CDR1 and CDR2 sequences are SGHRS and YFSETQ. The CDR3 sequence is 14 residues long. The full variable domain, completed using reference TRBV5-1 and TRBJ2-5, is KAGVTQTPRYLIKTRGQQVTLSCSPISGHRSVSWYQQTPGQGLQFLFEYFSETQRNKGNFPGRFSGRQFSNSRSEMNVSTLELGDSALYLCASSLDEGKETQYFGPGTRLLVL.

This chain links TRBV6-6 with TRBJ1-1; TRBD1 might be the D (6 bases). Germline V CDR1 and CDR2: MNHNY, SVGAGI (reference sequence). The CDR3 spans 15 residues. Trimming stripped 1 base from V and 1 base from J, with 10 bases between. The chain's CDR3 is CASSYLGHKNTEAFF. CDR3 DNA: TGTGCCAGCAGTTACTTGGGACACAAGAACACTGAAGCTTTCTTT.

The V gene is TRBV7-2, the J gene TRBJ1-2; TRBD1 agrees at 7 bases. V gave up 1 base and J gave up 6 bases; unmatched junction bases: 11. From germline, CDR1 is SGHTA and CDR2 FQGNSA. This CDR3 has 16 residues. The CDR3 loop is CASSLVSGTDLNGYTF. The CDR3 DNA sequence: TGTGCCAGCAGCTTAGTATCCGGGACAGACTTAAATGGCTACACCTTC.

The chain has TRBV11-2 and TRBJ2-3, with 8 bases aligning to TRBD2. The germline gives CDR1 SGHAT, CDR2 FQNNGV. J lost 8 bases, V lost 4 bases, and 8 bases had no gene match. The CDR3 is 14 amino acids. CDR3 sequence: CASSSVAGKITQYF. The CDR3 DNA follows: TGTGCCAGCAGCTCCGTAGCGGGGAAGATTACGCAGTATTTT.

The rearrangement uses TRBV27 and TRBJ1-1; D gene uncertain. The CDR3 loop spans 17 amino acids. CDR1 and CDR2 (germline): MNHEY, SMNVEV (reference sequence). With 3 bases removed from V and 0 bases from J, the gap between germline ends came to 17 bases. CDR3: CASSFWKVGQMNTEAFF. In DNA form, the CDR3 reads TGTGCCAGCAGTTTTTGGAAGGTTGGGCAGATGAACACTGAAGCTTTCTTT.

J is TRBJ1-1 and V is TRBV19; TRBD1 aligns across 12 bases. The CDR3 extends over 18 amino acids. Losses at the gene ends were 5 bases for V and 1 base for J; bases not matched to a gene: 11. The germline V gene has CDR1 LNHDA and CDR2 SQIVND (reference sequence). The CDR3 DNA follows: TGTGCCAGTAGTCCAAGATACGGGACAGGGGGCGGGAACACTGAAGCTTTCTTT. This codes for CASSPRYGTGGGNTEAFF.

CDR3 DNA: TGTGCCAGCAGCACCTGGACAGGGCGGGGGGAGCAGTACTTC. This encodes CASSTWTGRGEQYF. The V and J genes are TRBV27 and TRBJ2-7, with a weak D call TRBD1 (8 bases). The CDR3 extends over 14 amino acids. Germline V lookup: CDR1 MNHEY, CDR2 SMNVEV (reference sequence). Trimming removed 6 bases from V and 7 bases from J, with 19 bases in between.

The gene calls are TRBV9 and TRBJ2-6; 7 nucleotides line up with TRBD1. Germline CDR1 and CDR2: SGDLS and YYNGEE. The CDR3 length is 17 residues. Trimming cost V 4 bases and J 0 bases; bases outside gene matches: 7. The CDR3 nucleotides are TGTGCCAGCAGCCCCTGGTACAGGGGCTCTGGGGCCAACGTCCTGACTTTC. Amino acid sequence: CASSPWYRGSGANVLTF.

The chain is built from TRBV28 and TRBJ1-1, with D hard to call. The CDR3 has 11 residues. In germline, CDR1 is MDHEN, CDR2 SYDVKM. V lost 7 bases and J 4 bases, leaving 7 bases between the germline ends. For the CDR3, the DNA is TGTGCCAGCAAGCGCAGCACTGAAGCTTTCTTT. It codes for CASKRSTEAFF.

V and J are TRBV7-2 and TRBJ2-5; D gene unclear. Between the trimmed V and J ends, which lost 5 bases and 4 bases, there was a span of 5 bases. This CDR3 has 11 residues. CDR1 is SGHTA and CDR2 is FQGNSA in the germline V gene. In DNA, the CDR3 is TGTGCCAGCAGCCCCCGAGAGACCCAGTACTTC. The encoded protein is CASSPRETQYF.

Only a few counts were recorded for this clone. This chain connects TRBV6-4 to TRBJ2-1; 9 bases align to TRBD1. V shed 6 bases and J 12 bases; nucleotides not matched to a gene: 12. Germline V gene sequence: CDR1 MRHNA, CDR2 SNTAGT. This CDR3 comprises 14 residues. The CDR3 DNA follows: TGTGCCAGCAGCCGGACAGGGGAGGATCTCGGGCAGTTCTTC. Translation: CASSRTGEDLGQFF.

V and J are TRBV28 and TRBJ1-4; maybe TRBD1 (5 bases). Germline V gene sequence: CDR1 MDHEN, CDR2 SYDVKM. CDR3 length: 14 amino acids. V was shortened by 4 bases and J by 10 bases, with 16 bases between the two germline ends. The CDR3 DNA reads TGTGCCAGCAGTTCCCGGCAGGGTTCTTCAAAACTGTTTTTT. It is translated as CASSSRQGSSKLFF.

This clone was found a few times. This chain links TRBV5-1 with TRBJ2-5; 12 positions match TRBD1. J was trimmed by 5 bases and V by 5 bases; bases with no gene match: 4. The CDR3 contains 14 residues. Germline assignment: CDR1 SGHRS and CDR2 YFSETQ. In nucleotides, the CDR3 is TGCGCCAGCAGATGGGACAGGGGGCGGGAGACCCAGTACTTC. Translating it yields CASRWDRGRETQYF.

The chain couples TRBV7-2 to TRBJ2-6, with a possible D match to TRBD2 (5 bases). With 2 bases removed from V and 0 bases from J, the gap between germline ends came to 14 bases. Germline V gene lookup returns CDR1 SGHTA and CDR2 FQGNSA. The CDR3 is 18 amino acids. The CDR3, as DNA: TGTGCCAGCAGCTTACCGGGAAGAGTAATCTCTGGGGCCAACGTCCTGACTTTC. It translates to CASSLPGRVISGANVLTF.

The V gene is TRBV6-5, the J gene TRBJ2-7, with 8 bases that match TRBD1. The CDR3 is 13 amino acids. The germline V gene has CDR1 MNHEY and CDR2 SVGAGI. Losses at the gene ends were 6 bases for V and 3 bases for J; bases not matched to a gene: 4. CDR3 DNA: TGTGCCAGCAGGCCCGGGACAGGCTACGAGCAGTACTTC. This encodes CASRPGTGYEQYF.

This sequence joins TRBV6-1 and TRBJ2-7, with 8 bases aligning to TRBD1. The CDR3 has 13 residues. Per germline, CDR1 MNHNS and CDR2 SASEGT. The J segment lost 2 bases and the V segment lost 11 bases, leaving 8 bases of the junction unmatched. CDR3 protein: CAARDRIAYEQYF. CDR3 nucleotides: TGTGCCGCCCGGGACAGGATTGCCTACGAGCAGTACTTC.

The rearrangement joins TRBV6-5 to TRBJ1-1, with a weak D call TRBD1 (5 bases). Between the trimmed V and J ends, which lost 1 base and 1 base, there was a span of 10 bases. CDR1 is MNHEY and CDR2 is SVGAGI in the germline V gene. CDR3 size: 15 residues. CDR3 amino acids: CASSYFGHQNTEAFF. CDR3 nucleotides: TGTGCCAGCAGTTACTTTGGACACCAGAACACTGAAGCTTTCTTT.

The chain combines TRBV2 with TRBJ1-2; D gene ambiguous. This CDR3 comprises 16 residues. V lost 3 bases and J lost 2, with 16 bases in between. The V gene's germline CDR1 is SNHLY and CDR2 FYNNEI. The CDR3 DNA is TGTGCCAGCAGTGATCTCGGATTCGGGAGGAACTATGGCTACACCTTC. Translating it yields CASSDLGFGRNYGYTF.

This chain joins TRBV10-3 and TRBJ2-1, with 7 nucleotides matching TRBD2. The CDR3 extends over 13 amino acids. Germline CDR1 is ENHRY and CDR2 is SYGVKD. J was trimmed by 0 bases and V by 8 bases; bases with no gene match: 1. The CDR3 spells CAIGGGSYNEQFF. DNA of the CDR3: TGTGCCATCGGGGGGGGCTCCTACAATGAGCAGTTCTTC.

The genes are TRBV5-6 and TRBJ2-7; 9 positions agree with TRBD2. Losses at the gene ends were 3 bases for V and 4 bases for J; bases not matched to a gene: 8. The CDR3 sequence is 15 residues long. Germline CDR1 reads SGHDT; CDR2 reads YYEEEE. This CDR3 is CASSYRGGGGYEQYF. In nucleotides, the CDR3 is TGTGCCAGCAGCTACCGCGGGGGGGGCGGTTACGAGCAGTACTTC.

The CDR3 here is CASSQDPTSGGTTGELFF. The DNA for the CDR3 is TGTGCCAGCAGCCAAGATCCGACTAGCGGGGGGACCACCGGGGAGCTGTTTTTT. V usage is TRBV4-2 and J usage is TRBJ2-2; 13 bases are a match to TRBD2. The CDR3 has 18 residues. Germline V CDR1 and CDR2: LGHNA, YNFKEQ. Germline trimming cut 0 bases from V and 4 bases from J; bases unmatched to any gene: 5.